This T cell receptor beta chain was observed in a study of shared T cell receptors in the human thymus. The CDR3 is made up of 21 amino acids. Unmatched junction bases numbered 24, after V lost 2 bases and J lost 3 bases. Germline V gives CDR1 MDHEN, CDR2 SYDVKM. Measured with immunoSEQ multiplex PCR; TCRdb has only the in-frame clones, and not every one. The data contain hundreds of thousands of clones, 80% to 90% of them singletons. A further study also used this sample, focusing on human thymus T cells. That work adds: Congenital heart defects were the reason for the corrective surgery that the donors, healthy Finnish infants, were having. Corrective cardiac operations yielded the resected thymus tissue. Thymic repertoires from unrelated individuals overlapped highly, related research reported.

The chain uses TRBV28 and TRBJ2-7; 8 bases are shared with TRBD2. The sequence was obtained from a girl under two years old with a congenital heart defect. Sequences were obtained from thymocytes. The chain's CDR3 is CASSLGPGKGRGDSGCYEQYF. The CDR3 region has the DNA TGTGCCAGCAGTTTAGGGCCCGGGAAGGGGCGGGGGGACTCCGGTTGCTACGAGCAGTACTTC.